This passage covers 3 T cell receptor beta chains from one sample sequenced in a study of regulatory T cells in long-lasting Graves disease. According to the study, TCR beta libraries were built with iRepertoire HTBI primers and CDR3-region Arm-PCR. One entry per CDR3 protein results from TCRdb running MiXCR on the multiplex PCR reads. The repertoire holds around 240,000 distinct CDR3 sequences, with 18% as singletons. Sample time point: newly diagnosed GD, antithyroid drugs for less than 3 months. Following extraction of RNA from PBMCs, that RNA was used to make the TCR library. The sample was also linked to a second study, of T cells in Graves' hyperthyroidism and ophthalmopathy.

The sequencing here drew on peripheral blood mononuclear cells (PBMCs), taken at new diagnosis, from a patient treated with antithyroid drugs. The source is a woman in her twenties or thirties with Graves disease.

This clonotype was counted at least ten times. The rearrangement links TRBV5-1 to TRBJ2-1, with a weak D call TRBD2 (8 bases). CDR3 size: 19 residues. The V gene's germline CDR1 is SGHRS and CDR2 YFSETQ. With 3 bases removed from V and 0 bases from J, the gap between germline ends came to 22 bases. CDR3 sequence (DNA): TGCGCCAGCAGCTCAAGGGGGCGGGGGGCCATCAACTCCTACAATGAGCAGTTCTTC. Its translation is CASSSRGRGAINSYNEQFF. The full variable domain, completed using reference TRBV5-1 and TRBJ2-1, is KAGVTQTPRYLIKTRGQQVTLSCSPISGHRSVSWYQQTPGQGLQFLFEYFSETQRNKGNFPGRFSGRQFSNSRSEMNVSTLELGDSALYLCASSSRGRGAINSYNEQFFGPGTRLTVL.

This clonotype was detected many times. CDR3 amino acids: CASSLVQGSSYNSPLHF. The CDR3 DNA reads as TGTGCCAGCAGCTTAGTACAGGGGAGCTCCTATAATTCACCCCTCCACTTT. V and J are TRBV7-2 and TRBJ1-6; 7 bases agree with TRBD1. Losses at the gene ends were 1 base for V and 0 bases for J; bases not matched to a gene: 3. CDR3 length: 17 amino acids. The germline gives CDR1 SGHTA, CDR2 FQGNSA.

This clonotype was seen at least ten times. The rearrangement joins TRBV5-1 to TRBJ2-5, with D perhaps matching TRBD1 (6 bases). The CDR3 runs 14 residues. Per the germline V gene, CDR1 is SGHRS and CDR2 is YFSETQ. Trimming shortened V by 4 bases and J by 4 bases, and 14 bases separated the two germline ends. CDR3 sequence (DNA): TGCGCCAGCAGCCCCGCAGGGGTGGGAGAGACCCAGTACTTC. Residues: CASSPAGVGETQYF.